This TCR beta chain derives from a study of OX40 agonist ivuxolimab in advanced cancers. For context, the study as a whole: Ivuxolimab was a fully human IgG2 agonistic monoclonal antibody targeting the costimulatory receptor OX40 (CD134). A male proportion of 75% to 85% and a mean age of roughly 58 years, ranging from 23 to 79, were recorded for the dose-escalation cohort. Peripheral TCRbeta sequencing aimed to test whether ivuxolimab altered TCR sequence diversity and caused clonal T-cell expansion. Partial responses occurred in three dose-escalation patients, of whom one had hepatocellular carcinoma and two had cutaneous melanoma. The paper describes the monotherapy dose-escalation part (N of about 50 patients) of the phase I trial of ivuxolimab. Patients were allowed to have had prior anti-PD-1, anti-PD-L1 or anti-CTLA-4 therapy, and roughly 40% of the dose-escalation patients had previously received checkpoint inhibitors. Intravenous ivuxolimab was administered to patients every 2 weeks at six dose levels: 0.01, 0.1, 0.3, 1.5, 3 and 10 mg/kg. Of the approximately 50 dose-escalation patients, hepatocellular carcinoma was present in about 20, melanoma in around 15, renal cell carcinoma in 9 and head and neck cancer in 9.

Patients with autoimmune disease history or receiving systemic immunosuppression were excluded from the trial. Peripheral blood for TCR sequencing was collected from all dose cohorts at baseline, on cycle 4 day 1, and on cycle 7 day 1. Samples came from an open-label, multicenter, first-in-human phase I dose-escalation trial of ivuxolimab. Adults with locally advanced or metastatic melanoma, renal cell, hepatocellular, or head and neck squamous cell carcinoma were enrolled in the trial. Before TCR sequencing, CD4+ T cells and CD8+ T cells from peripheral blood were sorted into separate populations. CDR1 is given as MNHEY and CDR2 as SMNVEV, both from the germline V gene (reference sequence). V has 6 bases trimmed and J has 1 base trimmed; junction bases matching no gene number 4. From the cysteine up to the phenylalanine, the CDR3 has a length of 15 residues. Just the 45-base CDR3 DNA is kept, in frame starting at base 1.

Summary of the overall study and its limitations: The antigen specificity of the peripheral T cells that underwent clonal expansion was not determined. Low levels of normalized T-cell clonal expansion were also shown by some nonresponding patients. At doses from 0.1 to 3.0 mg/kg, clonal expansion was seen in both CD4+ and CD8+ blood T cells between baseline and week 6. After ivuxolimab, CD8+ T cells had more expanded clones than CD4+ T cells on average. In partial responders in the 0.1-3.0 mg/kg groups, normalized peripheral clonal expansion was found to be among the lowest, especially among CD8+ T cells.

For sequencing of the TCRbeta CDR3 region, genomic DNA was extracted from the sorted cells. TCRbeta CDR3 regions were sequenced using the immunoSEQ Assay. TCRdb provides this immuneACCESS table in a form limited to in-frame rearrangements. Some clones are lacking; in checked studies, under half of them reflect an unresolved V gene, and why the rest are absent is not known. The sample data list about 50,000 clones, and 70% to 85% of these were observed just once. 1.5% to 2% of the sample is in the top ten clones. In the case of this clone: Its antigen is still unknown. Within one base of it there is no much larger clone, and no base qualities were kept.

The receptor's source is an adult with an advanced solid tumor such as melanoma, head and neck, liver or kidney cancer. The specimen was CD4+ or CD8+ T cells sorted from blood, collected in a trial of the OX40 agonist ivuxolimab. The sequence is built from TRBV27 and TRBJ1-5, and TRBD1 matches 9 of the central bases. At the DNA level, the sequence is TGTGCCAGCAGAGACGGGACAGGGAGCAATCAGCCCCAGCATTTT. It encodes CASRDGTGSNQPQHF.